The 4 T cell receptor beta chains in this list originate from one sample, sequenced in a study of T cells after yellow fever vaccination. A single record per CDR3 protein comes from TCRdb applying MiXCR to the 5' RACE reads. The repertoire consists of a few hundred thousand distinct CDR3 sequences, with 7% to 10% occurring once and the leading ten covering 17%. Sequences were derived from PBMCs, sampled roughly seven weeks after the first yellow fever vaccination. Every receptor here comes from a man aged 18-30 years who received the YFV17D yellow fever vaccine.

V is TRBV28 and J is TRBJ2-5; D unresolved. Germline CDR1 is MDHEN and CDR2 is SYDVKM. V shed 3 bases and J shed 8 bases, with 10 bases lying between them. There are 12 residues in the CDR3. CDR3 DNA sequence: TGTGCCAGCAGTTTCCCTGATTCCACCCAGTACTTC. It specifies CASSFPDSTQYF.

The gene calls are TRBV4-1 and TRBJ1-6; D is perhaps TRBD1 (5 bases). CDR1 is MGHRA and CDR2 is YSYEKL in the germline V gene. The CDR3 totals 16 residues. V was trimmed by 0 bases and J by 8 bases, leaving 14 bases between them. CDR3 in DNA: TGCGCCAGCAGCCAAGAGGCAGGGCGGGTCTATTCACCCCTCCACTTT. Encoded protein: CASSQEAGRVYSPLHF.

This clonotype came up a few times. The CDR3 DNA reads as TGTGCCAGCAGTTGGGAATCCTCCTATAATTCACCCCTCCACTTT. Amino acids: CASSWESSYNSPLHF. The chain has TRBV2 and TRBJ1-6; D call uncertain. V lost 5 bases, J lost 0 bases, and 8 bases lay in between. Germline V gives CDR1 SNHLY, CDR2 FYNNEI. The CDR3 is made up of 15 amino acids.

This clonotype was observed at least ten times. The genes are TRBV7-2 and TRBJ2-3; no clear D. With 6 bases removed from V and 0 bases from J, the gap between germline ends came to 13 bases. Germline V gives CDR1 SGHTA, CDR2 FQGNSA. The CDR3 is made up of 15 amino acids. The CDR3 DNA follows: TGTGCCAGCAGTCGACACCACGCTAGCACAGATACGCAGTATTTT. It codes for CASSRHHASTDTQYF.